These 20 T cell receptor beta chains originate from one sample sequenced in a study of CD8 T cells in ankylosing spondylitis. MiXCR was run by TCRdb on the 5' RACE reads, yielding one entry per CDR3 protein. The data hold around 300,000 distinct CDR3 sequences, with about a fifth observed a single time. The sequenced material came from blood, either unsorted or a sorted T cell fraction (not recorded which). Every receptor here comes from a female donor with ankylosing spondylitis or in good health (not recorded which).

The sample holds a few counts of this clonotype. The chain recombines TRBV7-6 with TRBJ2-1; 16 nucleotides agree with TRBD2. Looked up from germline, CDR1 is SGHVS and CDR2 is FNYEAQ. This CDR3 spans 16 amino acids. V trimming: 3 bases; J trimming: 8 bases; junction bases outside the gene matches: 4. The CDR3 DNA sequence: TGTGCCAGCAGCTTGGGGACTAGCGGGAGGGTCGATGAGCAGTTCTTC. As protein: CASSLGTSGRVDEQFF.

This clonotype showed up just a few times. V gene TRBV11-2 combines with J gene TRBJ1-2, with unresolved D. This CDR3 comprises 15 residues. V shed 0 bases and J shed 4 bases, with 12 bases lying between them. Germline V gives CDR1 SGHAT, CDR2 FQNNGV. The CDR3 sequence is CASSLDHDRSYGYTF. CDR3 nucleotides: TGTGCCAGCAGCTTAGATCACGACCGGAGCTATGGCTACACCTTC.

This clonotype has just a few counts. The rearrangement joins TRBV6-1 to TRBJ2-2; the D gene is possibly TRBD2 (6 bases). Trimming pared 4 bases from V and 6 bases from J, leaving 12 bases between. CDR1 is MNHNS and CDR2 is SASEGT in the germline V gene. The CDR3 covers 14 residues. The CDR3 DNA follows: TGTGCCAGCAGTGCAGGGAGGAGATCCGGGGAGCTGTTTTTT. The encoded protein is CASSAGRRSGELFF.

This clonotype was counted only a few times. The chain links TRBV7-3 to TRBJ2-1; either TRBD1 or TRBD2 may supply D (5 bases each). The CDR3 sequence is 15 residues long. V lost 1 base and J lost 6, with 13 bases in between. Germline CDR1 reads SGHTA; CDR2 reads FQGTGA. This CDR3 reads CASSLSGTLGNEQFF. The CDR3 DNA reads TGTGCCAGCAGCTTAAGTGGGACGTTAGGCAATGAGCAGTTCTTC.

This CDR3 is CSAVTDPSEAFF. The CDR3, as DNA: TGCAGTGCCGTAACGGACCCTTCTGAAGCTTTCTTT. V gene TRBV20-1 combines with J gene TRBJ1-1; D is uncertain. The CDR3 is 12 amino acids. The V gene's germline CDR1 is DFQATT and CDR2 SNEGSKA (reference sequence). V lost 6 bases, J lost 6 bases, and 14 bases lay in between.

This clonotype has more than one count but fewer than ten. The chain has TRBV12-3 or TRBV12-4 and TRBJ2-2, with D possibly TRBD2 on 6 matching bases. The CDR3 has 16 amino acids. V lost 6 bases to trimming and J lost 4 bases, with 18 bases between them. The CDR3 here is CASSRSSASSTGELFF. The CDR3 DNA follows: TGTGCCAGCAGCCGTTCTAGCGCTAGTTCCACCGGGGAGCTGTTTTTT.

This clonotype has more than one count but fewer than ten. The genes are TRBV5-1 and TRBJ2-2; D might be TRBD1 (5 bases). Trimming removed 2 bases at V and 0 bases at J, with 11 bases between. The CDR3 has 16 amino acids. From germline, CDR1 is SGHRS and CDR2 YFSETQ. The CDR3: CASSLVRASNTGELFF. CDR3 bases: TGCGCCAGCAGCTTAGTCAGGGCCTCGAACACCGGGGAGCTGTTTTTT.

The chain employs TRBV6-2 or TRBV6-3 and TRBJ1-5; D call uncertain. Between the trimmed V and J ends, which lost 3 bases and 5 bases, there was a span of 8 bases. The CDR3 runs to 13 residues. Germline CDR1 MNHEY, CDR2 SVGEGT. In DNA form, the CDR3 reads TGTGCCAGCAGTTATCTTACGGATCAGCCCCAGCATTTT. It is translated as CASSYLTDQPQHF.

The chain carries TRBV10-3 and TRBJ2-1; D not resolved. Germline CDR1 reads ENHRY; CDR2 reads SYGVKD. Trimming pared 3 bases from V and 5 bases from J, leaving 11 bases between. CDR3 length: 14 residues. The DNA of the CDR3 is TGTGCCATCAGTGAAACGGGCCGCAACAATGAGCAGTTCTTC. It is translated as CAISETGRNNEQFF.

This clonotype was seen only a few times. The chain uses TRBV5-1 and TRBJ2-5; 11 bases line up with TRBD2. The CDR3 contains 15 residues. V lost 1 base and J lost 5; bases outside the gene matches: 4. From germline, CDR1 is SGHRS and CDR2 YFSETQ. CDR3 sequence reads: CASSLLTSGVETQYF. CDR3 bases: TGCGCCAGCAGCTTGCTGACTAGCGGGGTGGAGACCCAGTACTTC.

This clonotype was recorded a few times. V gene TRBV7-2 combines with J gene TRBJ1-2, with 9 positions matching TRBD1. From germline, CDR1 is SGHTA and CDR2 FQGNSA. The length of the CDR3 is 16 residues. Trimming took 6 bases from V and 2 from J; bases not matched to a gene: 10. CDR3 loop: CASRQRRDRVNYGYTF. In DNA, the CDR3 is TGTGCCAGCAGACAAAGGCGGGACAGGGTAAACTATGGCTACACCTTC.

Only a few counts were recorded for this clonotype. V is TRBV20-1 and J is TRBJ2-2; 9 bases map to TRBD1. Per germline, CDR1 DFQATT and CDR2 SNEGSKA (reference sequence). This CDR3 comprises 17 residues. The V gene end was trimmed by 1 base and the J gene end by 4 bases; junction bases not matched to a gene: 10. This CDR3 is CSARGVTGGSLTGELFF. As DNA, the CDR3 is TGCAGTGCTAGAGGGGTGACAGGGGGTAGCCTCACCGGGGAGCTGTTTTTT.

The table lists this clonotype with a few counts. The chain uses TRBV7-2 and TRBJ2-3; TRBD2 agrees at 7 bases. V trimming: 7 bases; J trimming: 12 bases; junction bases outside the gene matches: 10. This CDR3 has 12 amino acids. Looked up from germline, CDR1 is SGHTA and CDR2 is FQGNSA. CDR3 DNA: TGTGCCAGCAACAAGGGAGGGGACCTTCAGTATTTT. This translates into CASNKGGDLQYF.

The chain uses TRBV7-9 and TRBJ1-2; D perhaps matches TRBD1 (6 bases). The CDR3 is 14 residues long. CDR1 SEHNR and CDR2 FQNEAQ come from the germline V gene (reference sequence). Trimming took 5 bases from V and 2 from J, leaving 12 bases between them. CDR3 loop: CASSPRGQNYGYTF. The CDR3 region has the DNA TGTGCCAGCAGCCCTCGGGGGCAAAACTATGGCTACACCTTC.

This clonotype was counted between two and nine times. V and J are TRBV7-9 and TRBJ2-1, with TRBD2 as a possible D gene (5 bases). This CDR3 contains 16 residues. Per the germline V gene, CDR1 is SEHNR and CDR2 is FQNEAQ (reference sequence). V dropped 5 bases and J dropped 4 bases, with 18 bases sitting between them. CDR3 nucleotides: TGTGCCAGCAGCCCTTCTAGGAGCGGATCTTACAATGAGCAGTTCTTC. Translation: CASSPSRSGSYNEQFF.

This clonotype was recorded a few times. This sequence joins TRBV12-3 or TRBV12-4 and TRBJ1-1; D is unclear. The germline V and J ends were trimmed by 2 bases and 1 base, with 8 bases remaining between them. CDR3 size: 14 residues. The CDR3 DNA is TGTGCCAGCAGTTTAAATTCCGAGAACACTGAAGCTTTCTTT. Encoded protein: CASSLNSENTEAFF.

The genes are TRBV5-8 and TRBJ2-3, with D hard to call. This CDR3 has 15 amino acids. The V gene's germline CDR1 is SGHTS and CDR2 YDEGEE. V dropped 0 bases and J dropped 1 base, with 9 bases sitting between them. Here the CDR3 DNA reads TGTGCCAGCAGCTTGGGAGTAGTCCGCACAGATACGCAGTATTTT. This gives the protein CASSLGVVRTDTQYF.

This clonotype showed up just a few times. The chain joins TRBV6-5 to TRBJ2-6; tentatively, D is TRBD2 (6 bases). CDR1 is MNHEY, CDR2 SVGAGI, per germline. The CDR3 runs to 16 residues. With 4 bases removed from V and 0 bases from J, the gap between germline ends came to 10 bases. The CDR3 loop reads CASSSGLYSGANVLTF. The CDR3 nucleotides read TGTGCCAGCAGTTCGGGACTGTACTCTGGGGCCAACGTCCTGACTTTC.

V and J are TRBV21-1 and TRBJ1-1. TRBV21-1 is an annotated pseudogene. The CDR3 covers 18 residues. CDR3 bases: TGTGCCAGCAGCAAACCCGGCGGGACGGCTCAAATGAACACTGAAGCTTTCTTT. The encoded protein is CASSKPGGTAQMNTEAFF.

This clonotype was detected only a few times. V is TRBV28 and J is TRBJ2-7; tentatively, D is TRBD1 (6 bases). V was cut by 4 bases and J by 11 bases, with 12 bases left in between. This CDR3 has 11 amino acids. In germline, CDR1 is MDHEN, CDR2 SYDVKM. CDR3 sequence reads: CASSSNRVEYF. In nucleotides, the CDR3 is TGTGCCAGCAGTTCGAACAGGGTGGAGTACTTC. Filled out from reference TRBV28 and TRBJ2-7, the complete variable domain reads DVKVTQSSRYLVKRTGEKVFLECVQDMDHENMFWYRQDPGLGLRLIYFSYDVKMKEKGDIPEGYSVSREKKERFSLILESASTNQTSMYLCASSSNRVEYFGPGTRLTVT.